This T cell receptor beta chain stems from a study of blood T cell repertoires in COVID-19. Study at large: Collection of acute and convalescent COVID-19 samples took place in the United States, Italy and Spain. PBMCs, B-cell-depleted T cells, or T cells were the source of the cDNA or gDNA that made up the material.

As processed by the authors: Reference gene primer amplification yielded estimated nucleated cell counts. TCRdb's copy holds only in-frame clones and misses some; the assay was immunoSEQ multiplex PCR. For V, J and clone size, that table is used; D and trimming come from the DNA. The sample includes some 22,000 clones, approximately 88% of them seen just once. The V gene end was trimmed by 0 bases and the J gene end by 13 bases; junction bases not matched to a gene: 17. The CDR3 spans 17 residues. From germline, CDR1 is LGHDT and CDR2 YNNKEL (reference sequence). The receptor's source is a man older than 75 with active or convalescent COVID-19. Sequencing input: peripheral blood. The rearrangement uses TRBV3-1 (or the pseudogene TRBV3-2) and TRBJ2-3; the match to TRBD2 covers 9 bases. The CDR3 reads CASSQDLGSGGQPKEYF. The CDR3, as DNA: TGTGCCAGCAGCCAAGACCTCGGGAGCGGGGGGCAACCTAAGGAGTATTTT.